The sequence of this TCR beta chain was determined in a study of vaccination and CD4 T cells after COVID-19 (dated by TCRdb to between 2021 and 2023). Study-level background: SARS-CoV-2 positivity had been established in the convalescent patients by nasal swab PCR, and mild disease was recorded in several of these patients and severe disease in one. Participants received two doses of either the Pfizer-BioNTech BNT162b2 vaccine (n=8) or the Moderna mRNA-1273 vaccine (n=2). Post-COVID blood samples from convalescent patients were collected a median of roughly 100 days after diagnosis, with a range of 35 to 161 days. In some eleven COVID-19 convalescent patients and a few infection-naive healthy vaccine recipients, researchers compared the spike-specific CD4+ TCR repertoire from before mRNA vaccination with the repertoire from after. The convalescent cohort included six males and four females, with two Hispanic individuals, seven Caucasians, two Asians and one multiracial person. Control cultures received a CEFX viral epitope pool as the positive control, an HIV-1 Nef peptide pool as the negative control, or no peptide. The cultures were stimulated with overlapping spike peptide pools from SARS-CoV-2 and from the common cold coronaviruses HCoV-NL63, HCoV-OC43 and HCoV-229E. Post-vaccine blood samples were obtained a median of approximately 74 days after the second vaccine dose, with a range of roughly 12 to 250 days. Results and caveats for the whole study, not just this receptor: An increase in the median number of SARS-CoV-2-reactive clonotypes from 21 after infection to roughly 38 after vaccination was observed, but the change was not found to be significant. Only a relatively small number of convalescent patients were included in the study, and early timepoints following natural infection were not analyzed. Nearly all vaccine-specific clones in convalescent patients (304 of 307) were mono-reactive for SARS-CoV-2 spike rather than cross-reactive with common cold coronaviruses. Among convalescent patients, a median roughly 84% of the SARS-CoV-2-reactive clones seen after vaccination appeared only after vaccination, which suggests priming specific to the vaccine.

Concerning this clonotype itself: The specificity of this receptor is unknown. The input lacks base qualities; no much larger clone sits a single base away.

The germline V gene sets CDR1 to SGDLS and CDR2 to YYNGEE. At the junction V is shortened by 2 bases and J by 5 bases; bases outside the gene matches: 9. Counted from cysteine to phenylalanine, this CDR3 has 16 amino acids. This entry keeps only the CDR3 DNA: 48 bases, framed from base 1. Receptor libraries were prepared by PCR. DNA from cultured CD4+ T cells was subjected to TCR sequencing with the Oncomine TCR Beta short-read assay at the Johns Hopkins FTIC core. The QIAamp micro DNA kit was used to extract genomic DNA from the cultured CD4+ T cells. Oncomine TCR Beta libraries from cultured CD4+ T cells were pooled with unique dual indexes and sequenced on an Illumina iSeq 100. Per the original workflow: Non-productive sequences were filtered out, and CDR3s that did not start with C, did not end with F or W, or were shorter than 7 amino acids were discarded. The MANAFEST web application was used to identify antigen-specific clonotypes by comparing peptide-stimulated wells against reference wells and other culture wells. For a clone to be called positive, the clone needed an FDR below 0.05, an odds ratio above 5, and a productive frequency above 0.1% in at least two of three replicate wells. Cross-reactive clonotypes were defined as significantly expanded in both SARS-CoV-2 spike wells and at least one common cold coronavirus spike condition. Using R version 3.6.1, CDR3 homology was evaluated through Levenshtein distances (stringdist) along with unrooted phylogenetic trees (ape). TCRdb trimmed the raw reads at Q25, called clones with MiXCR and kept productive beta chains. Identical CDR3 proteins give one entry, which carries the most common genes and DNA. TCRdb's processing, not the study's, gives the V and J calls here. This sample holds 20,000 to 25,000 distinct CDR3 sequences; about half were observed only once. The ten largest make up approximately 9% of the sample.

The treatment or condition label corresponds to: roughly 11-day PBMC culture with coronavirus spike peptide pools or control peptides (ViraFEST assay). The study used the ViraFEST assay, which expanded antigen-specific T cells with peptide pools and then identified expanded clonotypes by TCR sequencing. The convalescent patients' positive SARS-CoV-2 PCR tests fell between March and December 2020, which was before the Alpha, Beta and Delta variants emerged in the United States. About 2 million PBMCs per well were cultured in IMDM with approximately 5% human AB serum and roughly 9.3 IU/ml IL-2, plus 10 ug/ml peptide pools. On days 3 and 7, half of the culture medium was replaced with fresh IL-2-containing medium. CD4+ T cells were isolated after roughly nine days of culture through negative selection using the EasySep CD4+ T cell isolation kit. Ficoll-Paque Plus gradient centrifugation was used to isolate PBMCs from whole blood, and the isolated PBMCs were then either used fresh or cryopreserved at -140C. Culture conditions were generally each tested in triplicate wells.

Sequences were obtained from CD4+ T cells from blood, cultured in vitro. This TCR came from a human donor who had recovered from COVID-19. The V gene is TRBV9 and the J gene is TRBJ2-1, with 8 junctional bases fitting TRBD2. The nucleotides read TGTGCCAGCAGCGTTCTAGGACTAGCTGGGGACAATGAGCAGTTCTTC. Its amino acids are CASSVLGLAGDNEQFF.